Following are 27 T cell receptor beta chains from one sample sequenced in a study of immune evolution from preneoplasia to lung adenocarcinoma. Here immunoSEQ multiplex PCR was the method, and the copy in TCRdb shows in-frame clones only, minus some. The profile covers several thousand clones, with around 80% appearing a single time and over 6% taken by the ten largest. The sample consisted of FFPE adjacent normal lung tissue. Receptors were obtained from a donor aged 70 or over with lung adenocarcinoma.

The CDR3 DNA reads as TGTGCCAGCACCGGGGTGGGGGTTCATGGCTACACCTTC. Its protein product is CASTGVGVHGYTF. The chain combines TRBV6-6 with TRBJ1-2; tentatively, D is TRBD1 (5 bases). This CDR3 is built from 13 residues. Germline lookup yields CDR1 MNHNY and CDR2 SVGAGI (reference sequence). With 7 bases removed from V and 6 bases from J, the gap between germline ends came to 15 bases.

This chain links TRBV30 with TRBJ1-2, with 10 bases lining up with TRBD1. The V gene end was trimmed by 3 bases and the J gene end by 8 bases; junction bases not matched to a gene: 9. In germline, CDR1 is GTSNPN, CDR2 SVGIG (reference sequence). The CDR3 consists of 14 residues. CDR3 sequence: CAWRTTGGAEGYTF. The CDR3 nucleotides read TGTGCCTGGAGGACGACAGGGGGCGCGGAGGGCTACACCTTC.

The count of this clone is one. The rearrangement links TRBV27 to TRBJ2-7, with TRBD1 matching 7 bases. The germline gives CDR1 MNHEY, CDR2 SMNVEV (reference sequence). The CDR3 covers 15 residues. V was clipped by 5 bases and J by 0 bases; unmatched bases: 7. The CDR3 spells CASSPQTGLSYEQYF. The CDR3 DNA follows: TGTGCCAGCAGTCCCCAGACAGGGCTCTCCTACGAGCAGTACTTC.

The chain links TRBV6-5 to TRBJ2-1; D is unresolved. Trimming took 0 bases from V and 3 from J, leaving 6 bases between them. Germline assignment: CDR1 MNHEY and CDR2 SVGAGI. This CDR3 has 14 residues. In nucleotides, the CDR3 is TGTGCCAGCAGTTACTCTTTGGTCTACAATGAGCAGTTCTTC. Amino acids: CASSYSLVYNEQFF.

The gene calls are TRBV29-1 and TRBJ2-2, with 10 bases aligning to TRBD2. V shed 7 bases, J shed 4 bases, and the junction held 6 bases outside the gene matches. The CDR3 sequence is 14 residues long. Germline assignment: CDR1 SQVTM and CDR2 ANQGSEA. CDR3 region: CSALAGVFTGELFF. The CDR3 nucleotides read TGCAGCGCGCTAGCGGGAGTTTTCACCGGGGAGCTGTTTTTT.

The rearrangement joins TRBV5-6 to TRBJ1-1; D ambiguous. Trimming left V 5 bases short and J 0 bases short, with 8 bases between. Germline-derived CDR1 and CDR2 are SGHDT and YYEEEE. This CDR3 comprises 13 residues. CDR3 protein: CASRPLMNTEAFF. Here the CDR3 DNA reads TGTGCCAGCAGACCTCTAATGAACACTGAAGCTTTCTTT.

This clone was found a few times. Here the CDR3 reads CASSYKAGNTIYF. CDR3 DNA sequence: TGTGCCAGCAGTTATAAGGCTGGAAACACCATATATTTT. This sequence joins TRBV6-5 and TRBJ1-3; no reliable D call. The CDR3 totals 13 residues. The ends were cut back, 3 bases at V and 2 bases at J, with 5 bases in the middle. Germline V CDR1 and CDR2: MNHEY, SVGAGI.

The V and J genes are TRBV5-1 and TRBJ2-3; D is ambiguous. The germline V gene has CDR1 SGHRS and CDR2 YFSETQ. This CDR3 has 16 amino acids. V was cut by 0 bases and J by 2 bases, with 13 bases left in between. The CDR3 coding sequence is TGCGCCAGCAGCTTGGCCCTAGAGGCTCACACAGATACGCAGTATTTT. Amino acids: CASSLALEAHTDTQYF.

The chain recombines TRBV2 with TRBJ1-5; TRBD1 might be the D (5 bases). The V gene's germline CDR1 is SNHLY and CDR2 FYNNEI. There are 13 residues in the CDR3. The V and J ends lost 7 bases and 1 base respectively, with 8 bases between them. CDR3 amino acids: CASNRLSNQPQHF. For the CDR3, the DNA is TGTGCCAGCAACAGGCTGAGCAATCAGCCCCAGCATTTT.

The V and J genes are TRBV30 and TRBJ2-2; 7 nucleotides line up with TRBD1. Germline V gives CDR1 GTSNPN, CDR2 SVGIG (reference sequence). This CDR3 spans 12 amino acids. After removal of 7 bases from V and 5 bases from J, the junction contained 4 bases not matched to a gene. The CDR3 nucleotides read TGTGCCTTTAACAGGGGAACCGGGGAGCTGTTTTTT. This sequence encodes CAFNRGTGELFF.

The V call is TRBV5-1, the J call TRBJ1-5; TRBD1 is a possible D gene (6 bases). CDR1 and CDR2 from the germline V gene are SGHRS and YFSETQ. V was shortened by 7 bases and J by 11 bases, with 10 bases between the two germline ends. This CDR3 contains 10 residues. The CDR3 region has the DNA TGCGCCAGCGGGGGCGTGGCCCAGCATTTT. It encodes CASGGVAQHF. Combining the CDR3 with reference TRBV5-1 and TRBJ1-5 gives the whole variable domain KAGVTQTPRYLIKTRGQQVTLSCSPISGHRSVSWYQQTPGQGLQFLFEYFSETQRNKGNFPGRFSGRQFSNSRSEMNVSTLELGDSALYLCASGGVAQHFGDGTRLSIL.

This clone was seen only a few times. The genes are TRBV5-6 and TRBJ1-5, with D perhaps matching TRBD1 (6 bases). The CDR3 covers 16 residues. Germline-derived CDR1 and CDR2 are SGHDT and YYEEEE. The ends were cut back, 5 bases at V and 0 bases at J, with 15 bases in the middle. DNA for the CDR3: TGTGCCAGCAGTTATGACCGGGACATTAGCAATCAGCCCCAGCATTTT. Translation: CASSYDRDISNQPQHF.

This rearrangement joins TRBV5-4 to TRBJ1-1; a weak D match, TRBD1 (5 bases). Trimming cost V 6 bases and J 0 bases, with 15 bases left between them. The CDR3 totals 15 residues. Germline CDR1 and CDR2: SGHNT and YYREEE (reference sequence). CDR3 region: CASTQGGLMNTEAFF. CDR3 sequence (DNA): TGTGCCAGCACTCAGGGTGGACTCATGAACACTGAAGCTTTCTTT.

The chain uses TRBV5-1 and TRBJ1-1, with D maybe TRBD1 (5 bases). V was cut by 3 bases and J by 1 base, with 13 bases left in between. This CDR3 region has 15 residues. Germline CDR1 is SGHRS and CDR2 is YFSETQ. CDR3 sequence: CASSSGGGWNTEAFF. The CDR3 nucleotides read TGCGCCAGCAGCTCTGGGGGGGGTTGGAACACTGAAGCTTTCTTT.

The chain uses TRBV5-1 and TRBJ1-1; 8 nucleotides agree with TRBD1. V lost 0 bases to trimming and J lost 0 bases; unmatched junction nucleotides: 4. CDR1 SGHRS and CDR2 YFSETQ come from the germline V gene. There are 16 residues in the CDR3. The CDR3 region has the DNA TGCGCCAGCAGCTTGGGGCAGGGGGCGGTGAACACTGAAGCTTTCTTT. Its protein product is CASSLGQGAVNTEAFF.

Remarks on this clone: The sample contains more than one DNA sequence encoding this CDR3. CDR3 loop: CASSQGGGGYNEQFF. DNA for the CDR3: TGCGCCAGCAGCCAAGGGGGAGGGGGCTACAATGAGCAGTTCTTC. J is TRBJ2-1 and V is TRBV4-3; weak D call: TRBD2 (7 bases). The CDR3 loop spans 15 amino acids. The V gene lost 1 base and the J gene lost 3 bases, with 10 bases spanning the gap. CDR1 and CDR2 from the germline V gene are LGHNA and YSLEER.

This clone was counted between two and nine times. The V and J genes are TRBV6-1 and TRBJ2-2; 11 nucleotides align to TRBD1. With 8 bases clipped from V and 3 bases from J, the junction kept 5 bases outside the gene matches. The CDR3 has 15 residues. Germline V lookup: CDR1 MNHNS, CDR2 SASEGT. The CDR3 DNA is TGTGCCAGCCGGACAGGGGGCTTTGACACCGGGGAGCTGTTTTTT. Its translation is CASRTGGFDTGELFF.

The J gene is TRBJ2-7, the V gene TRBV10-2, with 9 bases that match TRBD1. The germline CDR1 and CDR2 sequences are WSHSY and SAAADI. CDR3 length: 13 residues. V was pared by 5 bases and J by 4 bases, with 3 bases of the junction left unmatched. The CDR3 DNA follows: TGCGCCAGCAGTCGACAGGGGGTTTACGAGCAGTACTTC. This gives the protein CASSRQGVYEQYF.

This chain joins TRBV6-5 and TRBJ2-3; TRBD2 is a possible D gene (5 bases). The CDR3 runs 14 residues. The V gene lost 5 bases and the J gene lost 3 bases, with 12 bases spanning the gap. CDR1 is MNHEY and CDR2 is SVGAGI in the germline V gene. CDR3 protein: CASSGEGGTDTQYF. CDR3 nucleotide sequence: TGTGCCAGCAGTGGAGAGGGTGGGACAGATACGCAGTATTTT.

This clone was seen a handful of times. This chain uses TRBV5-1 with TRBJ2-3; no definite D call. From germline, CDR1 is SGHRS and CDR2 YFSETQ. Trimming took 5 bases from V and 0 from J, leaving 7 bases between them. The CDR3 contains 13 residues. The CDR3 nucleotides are TGCGCCAGCAGTATTCCTAGCACAGATACGCAGTATTTT. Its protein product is CASSIPSTDTQYF. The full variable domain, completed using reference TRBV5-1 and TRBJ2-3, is KAGVTQTPRYLIKTRGQQVTLSCSPISGHRSVSWYQQTPGQGLQFLFEYFSETQRNKGNFPGRFSGRQFSNSRSEMNVSTLELGDSALYLCASSIPSTDTQYFGPGTRLTVL.

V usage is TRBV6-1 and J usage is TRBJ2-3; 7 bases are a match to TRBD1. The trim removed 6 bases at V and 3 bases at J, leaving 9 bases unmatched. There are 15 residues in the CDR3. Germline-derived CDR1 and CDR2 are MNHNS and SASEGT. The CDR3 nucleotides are TGTGCCAGCAGCGGCGCAGGGGGAAGGACAGATACGCAGTATTTT. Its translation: CASSGAGGRTDTQYF.

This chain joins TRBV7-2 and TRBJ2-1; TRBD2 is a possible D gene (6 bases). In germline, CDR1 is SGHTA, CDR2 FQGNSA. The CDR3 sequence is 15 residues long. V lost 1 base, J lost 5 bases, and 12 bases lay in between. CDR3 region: CASSLDSGGHNEQFF. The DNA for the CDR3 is TGTGCCAGCAGCTTAGATAGCGGAGGGCACAATGAGCAGTTCTTC.

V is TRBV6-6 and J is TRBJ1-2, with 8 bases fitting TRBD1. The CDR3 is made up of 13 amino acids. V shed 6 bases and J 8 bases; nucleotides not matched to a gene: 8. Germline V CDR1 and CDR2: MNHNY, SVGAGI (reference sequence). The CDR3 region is CASRPGQGQGYTF. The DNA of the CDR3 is TGTGCCAGCAGACCCGGACAGGGCCAAGGCTACACCTTC.

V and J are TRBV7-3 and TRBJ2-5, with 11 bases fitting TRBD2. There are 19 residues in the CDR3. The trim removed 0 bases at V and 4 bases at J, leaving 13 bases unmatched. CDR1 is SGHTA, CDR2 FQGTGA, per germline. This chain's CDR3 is CASSLTPPTGLAERETQYF. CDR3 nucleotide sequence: TGTGCCAGCAGCTTAACCCCACCAACGGGACTAGCGGAAAGAGAGACCCAGTACTTC.

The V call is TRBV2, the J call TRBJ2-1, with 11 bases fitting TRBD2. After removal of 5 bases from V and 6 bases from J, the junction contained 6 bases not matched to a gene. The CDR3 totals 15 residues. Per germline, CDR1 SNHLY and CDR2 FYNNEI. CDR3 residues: CASSLAGGPGNEQFF. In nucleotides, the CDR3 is TGTGCCAGCAGTTTAGCGGGAGGGCCAGGCAATGAGCAGTTCTTC.

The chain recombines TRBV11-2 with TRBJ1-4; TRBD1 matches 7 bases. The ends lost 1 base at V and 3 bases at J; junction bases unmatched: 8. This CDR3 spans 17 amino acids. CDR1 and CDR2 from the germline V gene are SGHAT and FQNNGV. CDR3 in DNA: TGTGCCAGCAGCTTAGCACCTCCAGGGGGTTCTAATGAAAAACTGTTTTTT. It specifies CASSLAPPGGSNEKLFF. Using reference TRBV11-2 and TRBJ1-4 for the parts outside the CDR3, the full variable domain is EAGVAQSPRYKIIEKRQSVAFWCNPISGHATLYWYQQILGQGPKLLIQFQNNGVVDDSQLPKDRFSAERLKGVDSTLKIQPAKLEDSAVYLCASSLAPPGGSNEKLFFGSGTQLSVL.

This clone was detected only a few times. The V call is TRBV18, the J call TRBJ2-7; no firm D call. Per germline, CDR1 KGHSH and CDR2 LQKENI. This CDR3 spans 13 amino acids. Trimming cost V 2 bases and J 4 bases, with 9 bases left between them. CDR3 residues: CASSPGQSYEQYF. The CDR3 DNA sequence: TGTGCCAGCTCACCAGGGCAGTCTTACGAGCAGTACTTC.